What follows are 4 T cell receptor beta chains derived from one specimen sequenced in a study of shared clonotypes between healthy human individuals. Repertoires were generated with immunoSEQ multiplex PCR, while TCRdb's copy carries only in-frame clones and drops some. The sample lists some 2.3 million clones; approximately 93% were seen once. The sequenced material came from naive CD4+ T cells from PBMCs. Subset reported: CD45RA+ positively selected. The receptors stem from a man aged 18 to 35 in good health. Some clones in this sample may be carry-over from other donors' samples.

The gene calls are TRBV6-1 and TRBJ2-5, with 9 positions matching TRBD2. With 6 bases clipped from V and 2 bases from J, the junction kept 4 bases outside the gene matches. Per germline, CDR1 MNHNS and CDR2 SASEGT. This CDR3 contains 14 residues. The CDR3 nucleotides read TGTGCCAGCAGGACTAGCGGAACACAAGAGACCCAGTACTTC. Translated, it gives CASRTSGTQETQYF.

This clone was counted once. This chain uses TRBV7-5 with TRBJ1-1. TRBV7-5 is a recognized pseudogene. This CDR3 contains 15 residues. CDR3 loop: CVSRAVQLMNTEAFF. CDR3 in DNA: TGTGTCAGCCGCGCGGTCCAGCTGATGAACACTGAAGCTTTCTTT.

V and J are TRBV4-2 and TRBJ2-6; D remains ambiguous. Germline loops: CDR1 LGHNA, CDR2 YNFKEQ. V lost 6 bases and J 7 bases, leaving 19 bases between the germline ends. This CDR3 contains 16 residues. In DNA, the CDR3 is TGTGCCAGCAGTGAAGTAGGTGCTCACCCCGCCAACGTCCTGACTTTC. Its protein is CASSEVGAHPANVLTF.

This rearrangement joins TRBV5-4 to TRBJ2-2, with unresolved D. Trimming pared 4 bases from V and 1 base from J, leaving 14 bases between. The germline gives CDR1 SGHNT, CDR2 YYREEE (reference sequence). The CDR3 is 16 amino acids. CDR3 residues: CASSPPGGLNTGELFF. CDR3 coding DNA: TGTGCCAGCAGCCCCCCCGGCGGATTGAACACCGGGGAGCTGTTTTTT.